This TCR beta chain appears in the sequencing data of a study of blood T cell repertoires in COVID-19. Study in general: Sources were T cells, B-cell-depleted T cells, or PBMCs; the material itself was cDNA or gDNA.

This clone was observed a single time. Generated by immunoSEQ multiplex PCR, the TCRdb table keeps only in-frame clones and is missing some. The table lists under 200,000 clones, approximately 85% of them singletons. The CDR3 runs 15 residues. Trimming at V came to 6 bases and at J to 4 bases, leaving 7 bases not matched to a gene. Germline CDR1 SNHLY, CDR2 FYNNEI. This sequence originates from a man between 60 and 75 years old who had recovered from COVID-19. The sequencing sample was made of peripheral blood. V is TRBV2 and J is TRBJ2-2, with 8 bases lining up with TRBD1. The CDR3 DNA follows: TGTGCCAGCAGGGCCTGGACAGGGAGCACCGGGGAGCTGTTTTTT. It codes for CASRAWTGSTGELFF.